The entry that follows covers one T cell receptor (beta chain) sequence. This sample was taken from a study of cytomegalovirus exposure and HLA in healthy donors. At the level of the study: In an earlier analysis, 117 million unique TCR beta sequences were found from 150 million to 200 million T cells. The study's early data release held roughly 91 million unique TCRs from HLA-typed donors.

The V and J ends lost 1 base and 4 bases respectively, with 12 bases between them. Germline V gene data show CDR1 as SGHRS and CDR2 as YFSETQ. The CDR3 length is 16 residues. Researchers ran the PCR with 60 Vbeta and 13 Jbeta primers. Source study methods: It was a later analysis that counted roughly 80 million unique TCR beta chains, of which around 11 million were shared. The repertoire was sequenced with immunoSEQ multiplex PCR; TCRdb's copy has only in-frame clones and lacks some. The V and J calls and the clone size are those of that table, but D and trimming were determined from the DNA. The sample has some 150,000 clones, over 60% seen once; the top ten hold approximately 2.9%.

The receptor was isolated from a woman in her 30s in good health and CMV-seropositive. The gene calls are TRBV5-1 and TRBJ2-6; D gene uncertain. Material for sequencing was PBMCs. Here the CDR3 reads CASSLTIPAGANVLTF. In DNA form, the CDR3 reads TGCGCCAGCAGCTTGACTATCCCGGCCGGGGCCAACGTCCTGACTTTC. Variable domain in full (rest from reference TRBV5-1 and TRBJ2-6): KAGVTQTPRYLIKTRGQQVTLSCSPISGHRSVSWYQQTPGQGLQFLFEYFSETQRNKGNFPGRFSGRQFSNSRSEMNVSTLELGDSALYLCASSLTIPAGANVLTFGAGSRLTVL.